The clone carrying this TCR beta chain was counted a single time. These data belong to a study of blood T cell repertoires in COVID-19. The CDR3 has 16 residues. Germline assignment: CDR1 SGDLS and CDR2 YYNGEE. V lost 0 bases, J lost 4 bases, and 16 bases lay in between. Sequencing was performed with immunoSEQ multiplex PCR; in TCRdb, only in-frame clones are kept and a portion is missing. In the table there are roughly 220,000 clones, around 80% of which are singletons. The chain uses TRBV9 and TRBJ1-2, with unresolved D. The TCR comes from a woman aged 40 to 55 who had recovered from COVID-19. Sequenced input: peripheral blood. This CDR3 reads CASSVDGVPRSYGYTF. The CDR3 region has the DNA TGTGCCAGCAGCGTAGACGGGGTTCCACGGAGCTATGGCTACACCTTC.